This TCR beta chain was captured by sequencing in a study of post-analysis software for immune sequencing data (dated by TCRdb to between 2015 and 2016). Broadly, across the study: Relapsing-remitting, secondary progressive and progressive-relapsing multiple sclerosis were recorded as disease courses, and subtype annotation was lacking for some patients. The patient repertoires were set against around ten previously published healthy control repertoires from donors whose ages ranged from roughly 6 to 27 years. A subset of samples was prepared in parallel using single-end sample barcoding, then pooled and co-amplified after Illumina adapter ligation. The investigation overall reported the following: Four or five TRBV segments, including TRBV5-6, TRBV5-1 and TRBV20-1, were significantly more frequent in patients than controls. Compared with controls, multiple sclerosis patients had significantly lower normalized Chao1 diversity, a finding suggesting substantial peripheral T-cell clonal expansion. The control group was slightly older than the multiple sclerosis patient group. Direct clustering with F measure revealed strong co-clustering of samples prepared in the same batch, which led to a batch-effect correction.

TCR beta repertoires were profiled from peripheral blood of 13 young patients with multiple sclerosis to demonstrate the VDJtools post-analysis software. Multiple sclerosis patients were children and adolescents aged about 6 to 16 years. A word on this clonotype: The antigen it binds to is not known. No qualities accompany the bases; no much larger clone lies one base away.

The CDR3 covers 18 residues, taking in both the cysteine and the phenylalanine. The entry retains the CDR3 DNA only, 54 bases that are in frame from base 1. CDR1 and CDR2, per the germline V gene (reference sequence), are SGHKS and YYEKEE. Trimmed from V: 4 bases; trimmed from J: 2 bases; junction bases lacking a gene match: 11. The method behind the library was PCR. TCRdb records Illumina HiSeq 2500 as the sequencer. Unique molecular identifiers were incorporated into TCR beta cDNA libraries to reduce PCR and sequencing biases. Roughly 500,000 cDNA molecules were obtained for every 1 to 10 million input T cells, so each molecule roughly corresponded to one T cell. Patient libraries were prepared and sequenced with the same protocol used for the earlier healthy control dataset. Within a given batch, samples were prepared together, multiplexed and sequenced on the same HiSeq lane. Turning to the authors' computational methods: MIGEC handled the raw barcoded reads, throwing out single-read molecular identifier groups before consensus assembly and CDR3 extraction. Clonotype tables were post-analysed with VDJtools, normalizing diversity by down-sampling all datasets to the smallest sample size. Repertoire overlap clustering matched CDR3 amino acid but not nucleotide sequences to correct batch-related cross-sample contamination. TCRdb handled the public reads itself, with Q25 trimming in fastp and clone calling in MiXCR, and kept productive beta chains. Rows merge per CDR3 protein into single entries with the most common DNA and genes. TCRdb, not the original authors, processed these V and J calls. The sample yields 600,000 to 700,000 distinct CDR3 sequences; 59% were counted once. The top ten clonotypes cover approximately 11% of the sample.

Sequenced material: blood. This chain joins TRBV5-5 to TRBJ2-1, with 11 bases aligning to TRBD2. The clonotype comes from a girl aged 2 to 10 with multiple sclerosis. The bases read TGTGCCAGCAGCCTTTACGAACTAGCGGGGGACCCCTACAATGAGCAGTTCTTC. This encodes CASSLYELAGDPYNEQFF.